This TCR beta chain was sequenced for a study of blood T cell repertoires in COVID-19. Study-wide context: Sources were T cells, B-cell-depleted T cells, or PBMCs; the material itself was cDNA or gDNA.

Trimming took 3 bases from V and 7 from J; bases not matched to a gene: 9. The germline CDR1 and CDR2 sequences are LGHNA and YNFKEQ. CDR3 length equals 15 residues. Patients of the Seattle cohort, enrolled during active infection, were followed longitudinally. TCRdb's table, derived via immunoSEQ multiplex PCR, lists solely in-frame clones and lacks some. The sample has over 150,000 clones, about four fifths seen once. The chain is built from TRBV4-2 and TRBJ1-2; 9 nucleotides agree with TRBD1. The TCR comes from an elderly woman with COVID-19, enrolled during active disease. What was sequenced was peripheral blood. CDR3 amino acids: CASSQNRDRVGGYTF. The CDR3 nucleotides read TGTGCCAGCAGCCAGAACCGGGACAGGGTTGGTGGCTACACCTTC.